The 29 T cell receptor beta chains given below trace back to one sample, sequenced in a study of T-cell reconstitution after alpha-beta-depleted transplantation in children. Molecular barcoding with unique molecular identifiers was used for the TCRbeta library. TCRdb redid the calling of the PCR reads with MiXCR, one entry per CDR3 protein. The sample includes about 74,000 distinct CDR3 sequences, roughly 13% seen only once; the top ten take around 26%. This specimen consisted of PBMCs, mostly from graft donor cells, obtained 180 days after TCRalphabeta/CD19-depleted stem cell transplant. The receptor source for this set is a male patient aged 2 to 9 who had a stem cell transplant for acute lymphoblastic leukemia, so the T cells may come from the graft donor.

This clonotype has a handful of counts. The rearrangement joins TRBV21-1 to TRBJ2-6; the table's D call, TRBD1, has no DNA check behind it. TRBV21-1 has pseudogene status. CDR3 length equals 19 residues. CDR3 in DNA: TGTGCCAGCAGCAAAGGTGACAGGGGAAAGCCCTCTGGGGCCAACGTCCTGACTTTC. Its translation is CASSKGDRGKPSGANVLTF.

Many counts were recorded for this clonotype. This sequence joins TRBV6-1 and TRBJ1-1, with TRBD1 matching over 9 bases. This CDR3 spans 15 amino acids. Germline V gene lookup returns CDR1 MNHNS and CDR2 SASEGT. V dropped 6 bases and J dropped 2; count of bases not matched to a gene: 7. As DNA, the CDR3 is TGTGCCAGCAGGAGGGACAGGGTCGTTAACACTGAAGCTTTCTTT. Its protein product is CASRRDRVVNTEAFF.

This clonotype was counted only a few times. This chain links TRBV27 with TRBJ1-2, with a tentative D call TRBD1 (5 bases). The length of the CDR3 is 12 residues. Trimming took off 6 bases at V and 4 bases at J, with 9 bases between the two ends. Per the germline V gene, CDR1 is MNHEY and CDR2 is SMNVEV (reference sequence). The CDR3 is CASRGVSYGYTF. CDR3 DNA sequence: TGTGCCAGCAGAGGGGTTAGCTATGGCTACACCTTC.

This clonotype was recorded a few times. CDR3 protein: CASSILAGPSYEQYF. CDR3 DNA sequence: TGTGCCAGCAGCATACTAGCGGGACCATCCTACGAGCAGTACTTC. This chain links TRBV7-2 with TRBJ2-7, with 10 nucleotides matching TRBD2. The CDR3 spans 15 residues. V shed 5 bases, J shed 1 base, and the junction held 5 bases outside the gene matches. Germline CDR1 SGHTA, CDR2 FQGNSA. Looking up the rest from reference TRBV7-2 and TRBJ2-7 gives the full variable domain: GAGVSQSPSNKVTEKGKDVELRCDPISGHTALYWYRQSLGQGLEFLIYFQGNSAPDKSGLPSDRFSAERTGGSVSTLTIQRTQQEDSAVYLCASSILAGPSYEQYFGPGTRLTVT.

Regarding this clonotype: This may be a read error: a much more frequent sequence differs by one nucleotide. The conserved phenylalanine or tryptophan normally closing the CDR3 is absent here, so this likely arose from a read error. This sequence joins TRBV27 and TRBJ1-3, with 7 bases fitting TRBD1. In germline, CDR1 is MNHEY, CDR2 SMNVEV (reference sequence). The trim removed 6 bases at V and 3 bases at J, leaving 5 bases unmatched. The CDR3 extends over 14 amino acids. The CDR3 DNA reads as TGTGCCAGCAGCCGAGGGGGCCTTGGAAACACCATATATCTT. Encoded protein: CASSRGGLGNTIYL.

This clonotype was seen a handful of times. DNA of the CDR3: TGTGCCAGCAGTTCCACAGGAAATGAGCAGTTCTTC. Translation: CASSSTGNEQFF. The rearrangement links TRBV12-3 or TRBV12-4 to TRBJ2-1; tentative D call: TRBD1 (5 bases). Deletions cut 4 bases from V and 7 bases from J, with 8 bases between. The CDR3 is made up of 12 amino acids.

This clonotype was observed a handful of times. The chain is built from TRBV5-1 and TRBJ2-4; no reliable D call. Germline CDR1 and CDR2: SGHRS and YFSETQ. V was shortened by 4 bases and J by 0 bases, with 17 bases between the two germline ends. This CDR3 is built from 17 residues. CDR3 nucleotide sequence: TGCGCCAGCAGCAACGGCGTCCCCCCTCTAGCCAAAAACATTCAGTACTTC. Its translation: CASSNGVPPLAKNIQYF. The full variable domain, with the rest looked up from reference TRBV5-1 and TRBJ2-4, is KAGVTQTPRYLIKTRGQQVTLSCSPISGHRSVSWYQQTPGQGLQFLFEYFSETQRNKGNFPGRFSGRQFSNSRSEMNVSTLELGDSALYLCASSNGVPPLAKNIQYFGAGTRLSVL.

The J gene is TRBJ2-7, the V gene TRBV6-2 or TRBV6-3, with a tentative D call TRBD2 (5 bases). Germline V gene data show CDR1 as MNHEY and CDR2 as SVGEGT. This CDR3 comprises 13 residues. The V and J ends lost 6 bases and 4 bases respectively, with 13 bases between them. CDR3 region: CASRYGSGYEQYF. DNA of the CDR3: TGTGCCAGCAGATATGGATCGGGGTACGAGCAGTACTTC.

This clonotype has ten or more counts. CDR3 nucleotides: TGCAGTGCTAGAGATCCTTTCAGGGGGGGCCGGGAGACCCAGTACTTC. This sequence encodes CSARDPFRGGRETQYF. This rearrangement joins TRBV20-1 to TRBJ2-5, with D perhaps assigned TRBD1 or TRBD2 (7 bases each). CDR1 is DFQATT and CDR2 is SNEGSKA in the germline V gene (reference sequence). The length of the CDR3 is 16 residues. Trimming took off 0 bases at V and 5 bases at J, with 19 bases between the two ends.

A few counts support this clonotype. The CDR3 protein is CSVKRGAGTYEQYF. In nucleotides, the CDR3 is TGCAGCGTTAAACGAGGGGCAGGGACCTACGAGCAGTACTTC. The V call is TRBV29-1, the J call TRBJ2-7, with D perhaps TRBD1 or TRBD2 (5 bases each). Germline V gives CDR1 SQVTM, CDR2 ANQGSEA. The V gene lost 5 bases and the J gene lost 2 bases, with 16 bases spanning the gap. This CDR3 region has 14 residues.

This clonotype came up a few times. The gene calls are TRBV11-1 and TRBJ2-7; a possible D gene is TRBD2 (7 bases). The V and J ends lost 0 bases and 3 bases respectively, with 24 bases between them. The CDR3 is made up of 19 amino acids. In germline, CDR1 is SGHAT, CDR2 FQDESV (reference sequence). CDR3 residues: CASSLAFKGGGRPLYEQYF. CDR3 nucleotide sequence: TGTGCCAGCAGCTTAGCTTTTAAGGGGGGAGGGCGACCCCTCTACGAGCAGTACTTC.

This clonotype was counted many times. The chain uses TRBV5-1 and TRBJ1-2; D is possibly TRBD1 (5 bases). The CDR3 consists of 14 residues. Looked up from germline, CDR1 is SGHRS and CDR2 is YFSETQ. Trimming removed 0 bases at V and 8 bases at J, with 14 bases between. CDR3 region: CASSLAVGGRGYTF. The CDR3 bases are TGCGCCAGCAGCTTGGCCGTGGGGGGACGCGGCTACACCTTC.

The chain recombines TRBV7-2 with TRBJ2-3, with 10 bases aligning to TRBD1. The CDR3 loop spans 18 amino acids. Germline assignment: CDR1 SGHTA and CDR2 FQGNSA. J lost 3 bases, V lost 1 base, and 10 bases had no gene match. CDR3 sequence (DNA): TGTGCCAGCAGCTTAGTCCCGGGACAGGGGACCGGGACAGATACGCAGTATTTT. Encoded protein: CASSLVPGQGTGTDTQYF.

The V call is TRBV5-6, the J call TRBJ2-1, with 8 bases that match TRBD2. Trimming at V came to 2 bases and at J to 7 bases, leaving 11 bases not matched to a gene. Germline CDR1 reads SGHDT; CDR2 reads YYEEEE. The CDR3 length is 16 residues. The CDR3: CASSFRGSGSMNEQFF. CDR3 in DNA: TGTGCCAGCAGCTTTCGGGGGAGCGGGAGTATGAATGAGCAGTTCTTC.

This clonotype has only a few counts. The rearrangement uses TRBV19 and TRBJ1-1, with 8 bases identical to TRBD1. CDR3 length equals 15 residues. The ends lost 4 bases at V and 7 bases at J; junction bases unmatched: 11. The germline gives CDR1 LNHDA, CDR2 SQIVND (reference sequence). CDR3 nucleotide sequence: TGTGCCAGTAGTACCCGCCTGGACAGGGCAAATGAAGCTTTCTTT. Translating it yields CASSTRLDRANEAFF.

The CDR3 spells CASSLGGYDGYTF. The CDR3 nucleotides read TGCGCCAGCAGCTTGGGAGGGTATGATGGCTACACCTTC. J is TRBJ1-2 and V is TRBV5-1, with D hard to call. The CDR3 length is 13 residues. Per the germline V gene, CDR1 is SGHRS and CDR2 is YFSETQ. V was trimmed by 0 bases and J by 6 bases, leaving 9 bases between them.

This clonotype has a handful of counts. V is TRBV6-1 and J is TRBJ2-3; D may be TRBD2 (6 bases). The CDR3 sequence is 14 residues long. The V end lost 7 bases, the J end lost 1 base, and 12 bases lay between the germline ends. Looked up from germline, CDR1 is MNHNS and CDR2 is SASEGT. The CDR3 reads CASNPSVGTDTQYF. Written as DNA, the CDR3 is TGTGCCAGCAACCCTAGCGTTGGCACAGATACGCAGTATTTT.

This clonotype was detected a few times. The chain combines TRBV7-6 with TRBJ2-7; TRBD2 is a possible D gene (5 bases). This CDR3 comprises 14 residues. V was shortened by 1 base and J by 10 bases, with 17 bases between the two germline ends. Germline-derived CDR1 and CDR2 are SGHVS and FNYEAQ. CDR3 sequence (DNA): TGTGCCAGCAGCTTAGGTCACACTCGGGAATTACAGTACTTC. Translating it yields CASSLGHTRELQYF.

The V gene is TRBV20-1, the J gene TRBJ2-7; D is unresolved. Per germline, CDR1 DFQATT and CDR2 SNEGSKA (reference sequence). V gave up 5 bases and J gave up 0 bases, with 11 bases separating them. CDR3 size: 13 residues. The CDR3 coding sequence is TGCAGTGCTTTCCGGAGTGGCTCCTACGAGCAGTACTTC. Amino acid sequence: CSAFRSGSYEQYF.

V gene TRBV28 combines with J gene TRBJ1-2; perhaps TRBD1 as D (6 bases). Germline V gene lookup returns CDR1 MDHEN and CDR2 SYDVKM. The V end was cut by 5 bases, the J end by 9 bases, with 22 bases between. This CDR3 region has 15 residues. In DNA, the CDR3 is TGTGCCAGCAGTCCAACAGGGAGGTTTAGCCTGAGCTACACCTTC. Translation: CASSPTGRFSLSYTF.

This clonotype was seen a handful of times. V gene TRBV24-1 combines with J gene TRBJ2-4; possibly TRBD1 or TRBD2 for D (5 bases each). The V and J ends lost 7 bases and 0 bases respectively, with 12 bases between them. CDR1 is KGHDR and CDR2 is SFDVKD in the germline V gene. CDR3 length: 15 amino acids. CDR3 residues: CATSPAGTAKNIQYF. CDR3 coding DNA: TGTGCCACCAGCCCCGCTGGGACAGCCAAAAACATTCAGTACTTC.

This clonotype was seen a few times. This sequence joins TRBV30 and TRBJ1-3; D remains unclear. The germline CDR1 and CDR2 sequences are GTSNPN and SVGIG (reference sequence). CDR3 size: 13 residues. V shed 5 bases and J shed 2 bases, with 10 bases lying between them. CDR3 in DNA: TGTGCCTGGGATAGGAAGGCTGGAAACACCATATATTTT. Protein: CAWDRKAGNTIYF.

This clonotype was seen a few times. The J gene is TRBJ2-4, the V gene TRBV5-1; 9 bases map to TRBD1. Per germline, CDR1 SGHRS and CDR2 YFSETQ. The CDR3 extends over 16 amino acids. V lost 4 bases to trimming and J lost 7 bases; unmatched junction nucleotides: 12. For the CDR3, the DNA is TGCGCCAGCAGCCTGAGCCCCGGGACAGGGAGTAACATTCAGTACTTC. Amino acid sequence: CASSLSPGTGSNIQYF.

This clonotype has a count of ten or more. The chain carries TRBV12-3 or TRBV12-4 and TRBJ1-2, with D possibly TRBD1 on 5 matching bases. Deletions cut 5 bases from V and 6 bases from J, with 10 bases between. The CDR3 length is 12 residues. The CDR3 protein is CASSLGGNGYTF. The CDR3 coding sequence is TGTGCCAGCAGTCTGGGGGGAAATGGCTACACCTTC.

This clonotype was counted at least ten times. The chain uses TRBV7-6 and TRBJ2-2, with 9 bases identical to TRBD2. Looked up from germline, CDR1 is SGHVS and CDR2 is FNYEAQ. CDR3 length equals 16 residues. V shed 1 base and J 6 bases; nucleotides not matched to a gene: 6. The CDR3, as DNA: TGTGCCAGCAGCTTAGTCCCGGTAGCGGGGGCCGGGGAGCTGTTTTTT. Translated, it gives CASSLVPVAGAGELFF. The full variable domain, in which reference TRBV7-6 and TRBJ2-2 provide the parts outside the CDR3, is GAGVSQSPRYKVTKRGQDVALRCDPISGHVSLYWYRQALGQGPEFLTYFNYEAQQDKSGLPNDRFSAERPEGSISTLTIQRTEQRDSAMYRCASSLVPVAGAGELFFGEGSRLTVL.

In this sample, this clonotype turned up a few times. This sequence joins TRBV20-1 and TRBJ2-7; 11 bases fit TRBD2. CDR3 size: 14 residues. Germline V lookup: CDR1 DFQATT, CDR2 SNEGSKA (reference sequence). With 7 bases clipped from V and 6 bases from J, the junction kept 11 bases outside the gene matches. The CDR3 protein is CSVPIIAGGREQYF. The CDR3 DNA reads as TGCAGTGTCCCCATCATAGCGGGGGGGCGCGAGCAGTACTTC.

This clonotype was counted between two and nine times. The V and J genes are TRBV7-6 and TRBJ2-6, with TRBD1 identical over 9 bases. V lost 5 bases to trimming and J lost 5 bases; unmatched junction nucleotides: 10. The CDR3 consists of 17 residues. The germline CDR1 and CDR2 sequences are SGHVS and FNYEAQ. As DNA, the CDR3 is TGTGCCAGCAGCCCCAGGGGGGGGACAGGGAGGGCCAACGTCCTGACTTTC. Translated, it gives CASSPRGGTGRANVLTF.

This clonotype was observed a few times. The chain couples TRBV5-1 to TRBJ2-7, with D possibly matching TRBD1 (5 bases). Trimming took off 4 bases at V and 5 bases at J, with 16 bases between the two ends. Looked up from germline, CDR1 is SGHRS and CDR2 is YFSETQ. The CDR3 has 14 amino acids. The CDR3 DNA is TGCGCCAGCAGCCCCAGGCAGGGTCCCAACGAGCAGTACTTC. Encoded protein: CASSPRQGPNEQYF. Complete variable domain (other parts from reference TRBV5-1 and TRBJ2-7): KAGVTQTPRYLIKTRGQQVTLSCSPISGHRSVSWYQQTPGQGLQFLFEYFSETQRNKGNFPGRFSGRQFSNSRSEMNVSTLELGDSALYLCASSPRQGPNEQYFGPGTRLTVT.

This chain joins TRBV6-1 and TRBJ2-5; perhaps TRBD1 as D (6 bases). Germline values: CDR1 MNHNS, CDR2 SASEGT. The CDR3 extends over 13 amino acids. Between the trimmed V and J ends, which lost 6 bases and 3 bases, there was a span of 11 bases. Here the CDR3 reads CASSQYREETQYF. The CDR3 DNA is TGTGCCAGCAGCCAATACAGGGAAGAGACCCAGTACTTC.